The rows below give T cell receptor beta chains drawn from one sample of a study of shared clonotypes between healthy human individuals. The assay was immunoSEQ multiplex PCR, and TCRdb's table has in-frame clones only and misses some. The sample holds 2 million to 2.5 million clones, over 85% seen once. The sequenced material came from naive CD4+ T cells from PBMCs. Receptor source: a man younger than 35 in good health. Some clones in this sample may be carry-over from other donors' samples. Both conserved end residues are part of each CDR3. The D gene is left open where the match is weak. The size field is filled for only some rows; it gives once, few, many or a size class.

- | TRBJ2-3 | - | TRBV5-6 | TGTGCCAGCAGCGCGGTCCGTCCAGATACGCAGTATTTT | CASSAVRPDTQYF
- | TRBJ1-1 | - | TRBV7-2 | TGTGCCAGCACCATCGACAGGAGCACTGAAGCTTTCTTT | CASTIDRSTEAFF
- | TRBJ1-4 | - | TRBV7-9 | TGTGCCAGCAGCCCCTCGGGGGTTGAAAAACTGTTTTTT | CASSPSGVEKLFF
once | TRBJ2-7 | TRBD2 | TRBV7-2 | TGTGCCAGCAGCTTAGGGTCGCTAGCGGCATCCTACGAGCAGTACTTC | CASSLGSLAASYEQYF
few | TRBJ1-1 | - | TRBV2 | TGTGCCAGCAGTGGAGAGTTGAACACTGAAGCTTTCTTT | CASSGELNTEAFF
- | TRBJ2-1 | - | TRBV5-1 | TGCGCCAGCAGCCAAGGACTGGGGAATGAGCAGTTCTTC | CASSQGLGNEQFF
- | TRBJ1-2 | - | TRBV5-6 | TGTGCCAGCAGCTTGAAGGCTAGGGTGGGGACCTTC | CASSLKARVGTF
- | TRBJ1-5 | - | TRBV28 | TGTGCCACCGAGAGATATAACACGCTGGTAGAGCCCCAGCATTTT | CATERYNTLVEPQHF
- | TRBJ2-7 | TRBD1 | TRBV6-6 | TGTGCCAGCAGTGTCCAGGGGGCGCATATCAGCGAGCAGTACTTC | CASSVQGAHISEQYF
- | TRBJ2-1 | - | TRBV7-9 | TGTGCCAGCGGATCTGCGTACAATGAGCAGTTCTTC | CASGSAYNEQFF
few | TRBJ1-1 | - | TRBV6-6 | TGTGCCAGCAGTTACTCGTGGAGGGAGACTGAAGCTTTCTTT | CASSYSWRETEAFF
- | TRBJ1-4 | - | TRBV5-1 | TGCGCCAGCACCCCGGGCGGGGGTAATGAAAAACTGTTTTTT | CASTPGGGNEKLFF
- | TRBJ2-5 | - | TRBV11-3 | TGTGCCAGCAGCTTAGGCGGCGCTCAAGAGACCCAGTACTTC | CASSLGGAQETQYF
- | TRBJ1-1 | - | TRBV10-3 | TGTGCCATCAGTACAGGGAACACTGAAGCTTTCTTT | CAISTGNTEAFF
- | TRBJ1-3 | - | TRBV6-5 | TGTGCCAGCAGACGGGGACACTTCGGAAACACCATATATTTT | CASRRGHFGNTIYF
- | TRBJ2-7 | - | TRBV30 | TGTGCCTGGAGTGCCTATTACGAGCAGTACTTC | CAWSAYYEQYF
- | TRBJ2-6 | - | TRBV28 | TGTGCCAGCAGCTCACAGGGTAGTGGGGCCAACGTCCTGACTTTC | CASSSQGSGANVLTF
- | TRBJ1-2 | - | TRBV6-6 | TGTGCCAGCAGTCAGGACAGTAACTATGGCTACACCTTC | CASSQDSNYGYTF
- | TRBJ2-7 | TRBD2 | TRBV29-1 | TGCAGCTATAGCGGGAGCTCCTACGAGCAGTACTTC | CSYSGSSYEQYF
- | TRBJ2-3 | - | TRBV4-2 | TGTGCCAGCAGCCAGAGGACCAACGAGGCCACAGATACGCAGTATTTT | CASSQRTNEATDTQYF
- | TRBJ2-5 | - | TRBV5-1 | TGCGCCAGCAGCCTGGAGAGTGAGACCCAGTACTTC | CASSLESETQYF
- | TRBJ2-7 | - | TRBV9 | TGTGCCAGCAGCGCCGACGCCTACGAGCAGTACTTC | CASSADAYEQYF
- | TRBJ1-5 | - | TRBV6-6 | TGTGCCAGCAGTAACACAGGGAAGGATCAGCCCCAGCATTTT | CASSNTGKDQPQHF
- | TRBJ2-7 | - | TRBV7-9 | TGTGCCAGCAGCTTCCTACGGGGCTACGAGCAGTACTTC | CASSFLRGYEQYF
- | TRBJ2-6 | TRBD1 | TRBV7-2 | TGTGCCAGCAGCGGGACAGGGTCAGGGGCCAACGTCCTGACTTTC | CASSGTGSGANVLTF
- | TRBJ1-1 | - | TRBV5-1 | TGCGCCAGCAGCGTCGGGGAGAACACTGAAGCTTTCTTT | CASSVGENTEAFF
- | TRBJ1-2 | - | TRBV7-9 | TGTGCCAGCAGCTACGACCCTAACTATGGCTACACCTTC | CASSYDPNYGYTF
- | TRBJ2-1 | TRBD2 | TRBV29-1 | TGCAGCGTTGAAGGGTTAGCGGGAAAGGTCAATGAGCAGTTCTTC | CSVEGLAGKVNEQFF
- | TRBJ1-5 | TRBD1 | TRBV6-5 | TGTGCCGGCGGTACAGGGGAACAGCCCCAGCATTTT | CAGGTGEQPQHF
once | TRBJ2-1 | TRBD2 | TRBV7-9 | TGTGCCAGTCCAAGACTAGCGGGAGGGCCCAATGAGCAGTTCTTC | CASPRLAGGPNEQFF
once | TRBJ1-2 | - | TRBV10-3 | TGTGCCATCAGTGATCACAGGGCCCCCTATGGCTACACCTTC | CAISDHRAPYGYTF
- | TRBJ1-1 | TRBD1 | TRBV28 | TGTGCCAGCAGTTTTCGGGGGACAGGAATGAACACTGAAGCTTTCTTT | CASSFRGTGMNTEAFF
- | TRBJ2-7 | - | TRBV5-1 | TGCGCCAGCAGCCCCACCTGGGGAGGGGGACTCTCCTACGAGCAGTACTTC | CASSPTWGGGLSYEQYF
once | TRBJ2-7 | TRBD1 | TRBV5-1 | TGCGCCAGCAGCCCGTGGGGACAGGGGGACCTCATCGAGGAGCAGTACTTC | CASSPWGQGDLIEEQYF
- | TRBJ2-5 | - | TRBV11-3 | TGTGCCAGCAGCTTAGGGCAGTCCTTCTTCGGCGAAGAGACCCAGTACTTC | CASSLGQSFFGEETQYF
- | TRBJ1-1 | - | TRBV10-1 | TGCGCCAGCAGTGATCCTTCCACTGAAGCTTTCTTT | CASSDPSTEAFF
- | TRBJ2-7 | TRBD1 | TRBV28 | TGTGCCAGCAGCTACCCGGGACAGGGGGCCCCCTACGAGCAGTACTTC | CASSYPGQGAPYEQYF
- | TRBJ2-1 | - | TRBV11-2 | TGTGCCAGCAGCTTAAGGCGAGAGAGTTCCTACAATGAGCAGTTCTTC | CASSLRRESSYNEQFF
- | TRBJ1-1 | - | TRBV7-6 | TGTGCCAGCAGCTCCCTAAAGGGGAGGCCTGAAGCTTTCTTT | CASSSLKGRPEAFF
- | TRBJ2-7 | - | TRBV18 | TGTGCCAGCTCACCTCCTATCTCGTACGAGCAGTACTTC | CASSPPISYEQYF
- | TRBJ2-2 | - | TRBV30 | TGTGCCTGGAGTTCCTGGTTCGTCGGGACGAACACCGGGGAGCTGTTTTTT | CAWSSWFVGTNTGELFF
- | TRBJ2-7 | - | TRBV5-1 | TGCGCCAGCAGCTTATCAAGCTCCTACGAGCAGTACTTC | CASSLSSSYEQYF